Presented here are 17 T cell receptor beta chains from one specimen sequenced in a study of cytomegalovirus exposure and HLA in healthy donors. Amplification used 60 Vbeta primers and 13 Jbeta primers. Libraries were prepared by immunoSEQ multiplex PCR; TCRdb keeps only in-frame clonotypes and omits some of them. Here the sample spans 200,000 to 250,000 clones, about 85% being singletons. Sample: PBMCs. The origin of the receptors is a human donor in good health.

This clone was detected only a few times. The chain carries TRBV11-1 and TRBJ2-3; 8 bases line up with TRBD2. The V segment lost 7 bases and the J segment 4 bases; nucleotides outside the gene matches: 13. This CDR3 has 16 residues. In germline, CDR1 is SGHAT, CDR2 FQDESV (reference sequence). CDR3 nucleotide sequence: TGTGCCAGCACCGTGGAAATAGCGGGAAGCGCAGATACGCAGTATTTT. Its translation is CASTVEIAGSADTQYF.

This clone appeared a single time. CDR3 in DNA: TGTGCCAGCAGTCCCGCCCGGGACAGGGGTACGAAGACCCAGTACTTC. Translating it yields CASSPARDRGTKTQYF. This chain connects TRBV27 to TRBJ2-5, with 10 positions matching TRBD1. Germline assignment: CDR1 MNHEY and CDR2 SMNVEV (reference sequence). This CDR3 region has 16 residues. V was clipped by 5 bases and J by 6 bases; unmatched bases: 12.

The gene calls are TRBV6-1 and TRBJ2-1; tentative D call: TRBD2 (6 bases). Trimming left V 2 bases short and J 4 bases short, with 15 bases between. Germline loops: CDR1 MNHNS, CDR2 SASEGT. The CDR3 runs to 16 residues. CDR3 region: CASSESNGGGYNEQFF. The CDR3 nucleotides are TGTGCCAGCAGTGAAAGTAATGGCGGAGGGTACAATGAGCAGTTCTTC.

The chain joins TRBV6-6 to TRBJ2-6; D not resolved. The CDR3 contains 15 residues. The germline CDR1 and CDR2 sequences are MNHNY and SVGAGI (reference sequence). V lost 5 bases and J 0 bases, leaving 8 bases between the germline ends. In DNA form, the CDR3 reads TGTGCCAGCAGTCAGCGAAGCTCTGGGGCCAACGTCCTGACTTTC. Amino acids: CASSQRSSGANVLTF.

This chain links TRBV27 with TRBJ2-3, with a weak D call TRBD2 (6 bases). Germline V gene sequence: CDR1 MNHEY, CDR2 SMNVEV (reference sequence). The CDR3 has 12 residues. Trimming shortened V by 7 bases and J by 3 bases, and 8 bases separated the two germline ends. CDR3 sequence (DNA): TGTGCCAGCACGGGGAGGACAGATACGCAGTATTTT. Translated, it gives CASTGRTDTQYF.

The V call is TRBV9, the J call TRBJ1-3; TRBD1 matches at 8 bases. The CDR3 has 17 residues. Per the germline V gene, CDR1 is SGDLS and CDR2 is YYNGEE. With 4 bases clipped from V and 1 base from J, the junction kept 10 bases outside the gene matches. CDR3 bases: TGTGCCAGCAGCACAGATCCGGGACAGGCGTCTGGAAACACCATATATTTT. Translated: CASSTDPGQASGNTIYF.

The gene calls are TRBV6-1 and TRBJ2-7, with a weak D call TRBD2 (6 bases). V lost 4 bases and J lost 0, with 13 bases in between. The V gene's germline CDR1 is MNHNS and CDR2 SASEGT. CDR3 length: 15 amino acids. In nucleotides, the CDR3 is TGTGCCAGCAGTGTGGCGGGGACCGCCTCCTACGAGCAGTACTTC. Encoded protein: CASSVAGTASYEQYF.

The CDR3 region is CASSERTGRTYEQYF. The DNA for the CDR3 is TGTGCCAGCAGTGAGCGGACAGGGCGGACCTACGAGCAGTACTTC. The chain employs TRBV2 and TRBJ2-7; TRBD1 matches at 8 bases. With 3 bases clipped from V and 2 bases from J, the junction kept 6 bases outside the gene matches. Germline CDR1 is SNHLY and CDR2 is FYNNEI. The CDR3 has 15 residues.

The rearrangement links TRBV11-2 to TRBJ1-2, with D possibly matching TRBD1 (5 bases). V was shortened by 5 bases and J by 3 bases, with 25 bases between the two germline ends. This CDR3 has 18 residues. Germline V gene data show CDR1 as SGHAT and CDR2 as FQNNGV. CDR3 protein: CASSPPGRGYFQDYGYTF. For the CDR3, the DNA is TGTGCCAGCAGCCCGCCGGGGAGGGGATATTTTCAAGACTATGGCTACACCTTC.

The CDR3 nucleotides read TGTGCCAGCAGCCAAGACCGCGCAGGCGAGCAGTTCTTC. The encoded protein is CASSQDRAGEQFF. The chain joins TRBV14 to TRBJ2-1; D gene uncertain. The V end lost 0 bases, the J end lost 10 bases, and 10 bases lay between the germline ends. This CDR3 has 13 amino acids. The germline CDR1 and CDR2 sequences are SGHDN and FVKESK.

The rearrangement uses TRBV7-9 and TRBJ1-1; D is unresolved. Between the trimmed V and J ends, which lost 2 bases and 4 bases, there was a span of 5 bases. The CDR3 runs 12 residues. CDR1 SEHNR and CDR2 FQNEAQ come from the germline V gene (reference sequence). The CDR3 here is CASSLSGTEAFF. The CDR3 DNA follows: TGTGCCAGCAGCTTATCGGGCACTGAAGCTTTCTTT.

The gene calls are TRBV27 and TRBJ2-7; 9 bases line up with TRBD1. The CDR3 sequence is 16 residues long. With V trimmed by 5 bases and J by 4 bases, 12 bases remained unmatched. Germline V gene lookup returns CDR1 MNHEY and CDR2 SMNVEV (reference sequence). CDR3: CASSREQGALGYEQYF. The CDR3 DNA reads TGTGCCAGCAGTCGGGAACAGGGGGCCTTGGGGTACGAGCAGTACTTC.

This chain connects TRBV10-2 to TRBJ2-1; 7 nucleotides line up with TRBD2. Germline V lookup: CDR1 WSHSY, CDR2 SAAADI. The ends lost 4 bases at V and 8 bases at J; junction bases unmatched: 11. The length of the CDR3 is 15 residues. The CDR3 nucleotides read TGCGCCAGCAGTGCCCTAAAGACTAGCCGGGATGAGCAGTTCTTC. This translates into CASSALKTSRDEQFF.

This clone is a singleton in its sample. The chain employs TRBV19 and TRBJ1-1, with D possibly matching TRBD1 (5 bases). Trimming left V 6 bases short and J 6 bases short, with 8 bases between. The length of the CDR3 is 11 residues. Germline CDR1 LNHDA, CDR2 SQIVND (reference sequence). The CDR3 here is CASRGAAEAFF. The CDR3 nucleotides are TGTGCCAGTAGAGGGGCAGCTGAAGCTTTCTTT.

The chain's CDR3 is CASSLGGHEQFF. The CDR3 DNA reads as TGTGCCAGCAGCTTAGGAGGTCATGAGCAGTTCTTC. V gene TRBV7-9 combines with J gene TRBJ2-1; D remains ambiguous. There are 12 residues in the CDR3. Germline loops: CDR1 SEHNR, CDR2 FQNEAQ (reference sequence). Trimming took 1 base from V and 8 from J, leaving 6 bases between them.

This clone was seen a handful of times. The rearrangement joins TRBV28 to TRBJ1-5, with 7 nucleotides matching TRBD1. CDR1 and CDR2 (germline): MDHEN, SYDVKM. This CDR3 is built from 13 residues. Trimming at V came to 8 bases and at J to 7 bases, leaving 8 bases not matched to a gene. For the CDR3, the DNA is TGTGCCAGCCGGGGTTCAGGGGGACAGCCCCAGCATTTT. It encodes CASRGSGGQPQHF.

There are a few counts of this clone. This chain joins TRBV29-1 and TRBJ2-1; the match to TRBD2 covers 12 bases. CDR3 length equals 17 residues. The ends lost 5 bases at V and 4 bases at J; junction bases unmatched: 12. In germline, CDR1 is SQVTM, CDR2 ANQGSEA. This chain's CDR3 is CSVYVLAGGDGYNEQFF. CDR3 in DNA: TGCAGCGTTTATGTACTAGCGGGAGGTGATGGGTACAATGAGCAGTTCTTC.